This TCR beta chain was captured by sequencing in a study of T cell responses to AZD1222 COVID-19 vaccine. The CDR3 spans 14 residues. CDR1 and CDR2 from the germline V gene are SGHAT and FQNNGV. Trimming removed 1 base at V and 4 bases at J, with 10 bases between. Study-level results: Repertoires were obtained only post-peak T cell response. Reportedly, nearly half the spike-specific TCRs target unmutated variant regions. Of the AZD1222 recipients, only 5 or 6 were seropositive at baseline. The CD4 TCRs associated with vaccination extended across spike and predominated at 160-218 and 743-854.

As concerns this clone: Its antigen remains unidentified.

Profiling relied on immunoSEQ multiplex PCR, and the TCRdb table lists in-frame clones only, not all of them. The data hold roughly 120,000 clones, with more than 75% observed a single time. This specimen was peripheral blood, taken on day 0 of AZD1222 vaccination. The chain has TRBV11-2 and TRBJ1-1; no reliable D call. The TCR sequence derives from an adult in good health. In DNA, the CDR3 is TGTGCCAGCAGCTTAGTAGATTGGAGCACTGAAGCTTTCTTT. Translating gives CASSLVDWSTEAFF.